Presented here are 28 T cell receptor beta chains from one specimen sequenced in a study of shared clonotypes between healthy human individuals. Assay used: immunoSEQ multiplex PCR; TCRdb lists only in-frame clones, some missing. The data contain 2.3 million or so clones, about 92% of them singletons. Sequencing used naive CD4+ T cells from PBMCs. Subset: CD45RA+ positively selected. The receptors derive from a man aged 18 to 30 in good health. Some clones in this sample may be carry-over from other donors' samples.

V usage is TRBV6-6 and J usage is TRBJ2-7; a weak D match, TRBD1 (6 bases). The V and J ends lost 6 bases and 0 bases respectively, with 18 bases between them. The length of the CDR3 is 16 residues. Germline values: CDR1 MNHNY, CDR2 SVGAGI (reference sequence). The CDR3 sequence is CASRVLDSASSYEQYF. The CDR3 DNA follows: TGTGCCAGCAGGGTTTTGGACAGCGCAAGCTCCTACGAGCAGTACTTC.

This clone was seen just once. The V and J genes are TRBV12-5 and TRBJ2-1, with 11 bases identical to TRBD2. The CDR3 contains 16 residues. Per germline, CDR1 LGHNT and CDR2 FRNRAP. Trimming at V came to 3 bases and at J to 9 bases, leaving 10 bases not matched to a gene. The CDR3 DNA reads TGTGCTAGTGGTTTTGGTTCGAGACTAGCGGGGAGTGAGCAGTTCTTC. This sequence encodes CASGFGSRLAGSEQFF.

The chain is built from TRBV6-5 and TRBJ2-3; tentative D call: TRBD2 (5 bases). The CDR3 contains 14 residues. From germline, CDR1 is MNHEY and CDR2 SVGAGI. V shed 6 bases and J shed 4 bases, with 14 bases lying between them. The CDR3 DNA sequence: TGTGCCAGCAGGCTTGCGGGTCGGGCAGATACGCAGTATTTT. Translated, it gives CASRLAGRADTQYF.

With respect to this clone: Other nucleotide sequences in the sample specify the same CDR3. The genes are TRBV28 and TRBJ2-5, with unresolved D. The germline V and J ends were trimmed by 4 bases and 5 bases, with 5 bases remaining between them. CDR3 length equals 11 residues. CDR1 is MDHEN and CDR2 is SYDVKM in the germline V gene. The CDR3 sequence: CASSSRETQYF. The CDR3 bases are TGTGCCAGCAGTTCCCGGGAGACCCAGTACTTC.

This chain joins TRBV18 and TRBJ2-1; 11 bases align to TRBD2. Germline assignment: CDR1 KGHSH and CDR2 LQKENI. V gave up 5 bases and J gave up 4 bases; unmatched junction bases: 4. The CDR3 sequence is 15 residues long. The CDR3 nucleotides are TGTGCCAGCTCAGACCGACTAGCGGGGTACAATGAGCAGTTCTTC. Translating it yields CASSDRLAGYNEQFF.

The chain uses TRBV2 and TRBJ1-4, with a weak D call TRBD1 (5 bases). Germline V CDR1 and CDR2: SNHLY, FYNNEI. This CDR3 region has 16 residues. V shed 0 bases and J shed 7 bases, with 15 bases lying between them. This CDR3 reads CASSEALGAPGEKLFF. The CDR3 bases are TGTGCCAGCAGTGAAGCGCTCGGGGCGCCGGGTGAAAAACTGTTTTTT.

This chain links TRBV6-5 with TRBJ1-2; D is possibly TRBD1 (5 bases). The CDR3 totals 13 residues. V was trimmed by 4 bases and J by 3 bases, leaving 9 bases between them. Germline assignment: CDR1 MNHEY and CDR2 SVGAGI. The CDR3 DNA follows: TGTGCCAGCAGTTCCCGGGACTACTATGGCTACACCTTC. Translated: CASSSRDYYGYTF.

The chain carries TRBV7-2 and TRBJ1-1; 7 bases agree with TRBD1. Germline V lookup: CDR1 SGHTA, CDR2 FQGNSA. The length of the CDR3 is 14 residues. V lost 5 bases, J lost 0 bases, and 3 bases stayed unmatched. Written as DNA, the CDR3 is TGTGCCAGCAGCCGGGACAGAATGAACACTGAAGCTTTCTTT. Its protein product is CASSRDRMNTEAFF.

The chain uses TRBV18 and TRBJ2-2; no reliable D call. V lost 3 bases and J 10 bases, leaving 12 bases between the germline ends. This CDR3 region has 13 residues. Germline V gene sequence: CDR1 KGHSH, CDR2 LQKENI. CDR3 in amino acids: CASSPSQVEELFF. The CDR3 DNA follows: TGTGCCAGCTCACCCTCTCAGGTGGAGGAGCTGTTTTTT.

The chain uses TRBV28 and TRBJ2-4, with TRBD2 matching over 7 bases. Per germline, CDR1 MDHEN and CDR2 SYDVKM. The CDR3 is 17 amino acids. The V and J ends lost 5 bases and 6 bases, in that order; junction bases with no gene match: 16. The CDR3 region is CASSDPSAGASLNIQYF. For the CDR3, the DNA is TGTGCCAGCAGTGACCCTAGCGCGGGAGCTTCGTTAAACATTCAGTACTTC.

The J gene is TRBJ2-6, the V gene TRBV5-1; unclear D gene. V lost 0 bases to trimming and J lost 4 bases, with 14 bases between them. The CDR3 consists of 17 residues. Germline V gene lookup returns CDR1 SGHRS and CDR2 YFSETQ. The CDR3 bases are TGCGCCAGCAGCTTGGAGGCGGTAAATCCCGGGGCCAACGTCCTGACTTTC. This gives the protein CASSLEAVNPGANVLTF.

V is TRBV4-3 and J is TRBJ2-7; possibly TRBD2 for D (6 bases). CDR3 length: 15 residues. V lost 4 bases and J 3 bases, leaving 16 bases between the germline ends. CDR1 is LGHNA, CDR2 YSLEER, per germline. CDR3: CASSPGPGGSYEQYF. The CDR3 coding sequence is TGCGCCAGCAGCCCGGGTCCCGGGGGAAGCTACGAGCAGTACTTC.

This rearrangement joins TRBV10-1 to TRBJ1-3; TRBD1 agrees at 9 bases. The CDR3 loop spans 15 amino acids. Trimming cost V 3 bases and J 6 bases; bases outside gene matches: 6. Per the germline V gene, CDR1 is WNHNN and CDR2 is SYGVQD (reference sequence). The CDR3 loop reads CASSDPGQGINTIYF. The CDR3 DNA reads as TGCGCCAGCAGTGACCCGGGACAGGGTATAAACACCATATATTTT.

The J gene is TRBJ1-4, the V gene TRBV11-2; tentative D call: TRBD1 (6 bases). Germline assignment: CDR1 SGHAT and CDR2 FQNNGV. The CDR3 loop spans 16 amino acids. V lost 1 base and J 7 bases, leaving 16 bases between the germline ends. CDR3 bases: TGTGCCAGCAGCTTAGCGACCCCGCGCAGGGGTGAAAAACTGTTTTTT. Translating gives CASSLATPRRGEKLFF.

The rearrangement links TRBV4-1 to TRBJ1-2, with 8 bases fitting TRBD1. Germline trimming cut 4 bases from V and 2 bases from J; bases unmatched to any gene: 12. The germline V gene has CDR1 MGHRA and CDR2 YSYEKL. The CDR3 contains 17 residues. The CDR3: CASSPESTGGRNYGYTF. The CDR3 coding sequence is TGCGCCAGCAGCCCCGAGTCTACAGGGGGACGAAACTATGGCTACACCTTC.

Note on this clone: Other DNA sequences from this sample encode an identical CDR3 as well. This chain uses TRBV7-3 with TRBJ2-7, with TRBD1 as a possible D gene (5 bases). V lost 6 bases, J lost 0 bases, and 9 bases lay in between. Germline loops: CDR1 SGHTA, CDR2 FQGTGA. The CDR3 is 13 amino acids. The CDR3 DNA is TGTGCCAGCAGTCCTACAGGCTCCTACGAGCAGTACTTC. Amino acids: CASSPTGSYEQYF.

V usage is TRBV10-3 and J usage is TRBJ2-5; TRBD2 agrees at 9 bases. The CDR3 totals 13 residues. With 6 bases clipped from V and 5 bases from J, the junction kept 4 bases outside the gene matches. From germline, CDR1 is ENHRY and CDR2 SYGVKD. The CDR3 DNA follows: TGTGCCATCAGGGCGGGAGGGCTGGAGACCCAGTACTTC. Translating it yields CAIRAGGLETQYF.

This clone occurred a few times. The chain couples TRBV28 to TRBJ1-1, with 9 bases fitting TRBD1. The CDR3 extends over 14 amino acids. From germline, CDR1 is MDHEN and CDR2 SYDVKM. J lost 1 base, V lost 10 bases, and 7 bases had no gene match. CDR3 loop: CATCGQGRNTEAFF. The CDR3 region has the DNA TGTGCCACCTGTGGACAGGGGAGGAACACTGAAGCTTTCTTT.

The J gene is TRBJ1-1, the V gene TRBV2, with no clear D. Germline CDR1 and CDR2: SNHLY and FYNNEI. The CDR3 is 12 residues long. V lost 6 bases and J 10 bases, leaving 15 bases between the germline ends. As DNA, the CDR3 is TGTGCCAGCAGGGTCGAAAACCACGGAGCTTTCTTT. This gives the protein CASRVENHGAFF.

In the case of this clone: The same CDR3 also results from other DNA sequences found in this sample. The chain has TRBV7-3 and TRBJ1-1; 8 nucleotides agree with TRBD1. The V and J ends lost 5 bases and 3 bases, in that order; junction bases with no gene match: 5. Germline values: CDR1 SGHTA, CDR2 FQGTGA. This CDR3 spans 14 amino acids. The CDR3 region is CASSATGGDTEAFF. The CDR3 DNA follows: TGTGCCAGCAGCGCCACAGGGGGTGACACTGAAGCTTTCTTT. Based on the CDR3 plus reference TRBV7-3 and TRBJ1-1, the full variable domain is GAGVSQTPSNKVTEKGKYVELRCDPISGHTALYWYRQSLGQGPEFLIYFQGTGAADDSGLPNDRFFAVRPEGSVSTLKIQRTERGDSAVYLCASSATGGDTEAFFGQGTRLTVV.

V gene TRBV19 combines with J gene TRBJ2-3; D may be TRBD2 (6 bases). The V end was cut by 6 bases, the J end by 2 bases, with 15 bases between. The CDR3 extends over 15 amino acids. The V gene's germline CDR1 is LNHDA and CDR2 SQIVND (reference sequence). The CDR3 bases are TGTGCCAGTAGGACTAGAGCGGACCTCACAGATACGCAGTATTTT. Translation: CASRTRADLTDTQYF.

This clone was observed a single time. The genes are TRBV7-9 and TRBJ1-1; 7 nucleotides agree with TRBD1. CDR1 and CDR2 from the germline V gene are SEHNR and FQNEAQ (reference sequence). The CDR3 extends over 16 amino acids. With 2 bases clipped from V and 5 bases from J, the junction kept 11 bases outside the gene matches. The CDR3: CASSLQQTGSGTEAFF. As DNA, the CDR3 is TGTGCCAGCAGCTTACAACAGACAGGGTCTGGGACTGAAGCTTTCTTT.

The rearrangement joins TRBV5-1 to TRBJ2-7; possibly TRBD1 for D (5 bases). CDR1 and CDR2 (germline): SGHRS, YFSETQ. V was trimmed by 4 bases and J by 4 bases, leaving 18 bases between them. The CDR3 sequence is 15 residues long. The CDR3 region has the DNA TGCGCCAGCAGCCCCGGACCCAGACAGATTTACGAGCAGTACTTC. This translates into CASSPGPRQIYEQYF. Together with reference TRBV5-1 and TRBJ2-7, the CDR3 gives the full variable domain: KAGVTQTPRYLIKTRGQQVTLSCSPISGHRSVSWYQQTPGQGLQFLFEYFSETQRNKGNFPGRFSGRQFSNSRSEMNVSTLELGDSALYLCASSPGPRQIYEQYFGPGTRLTVT.

V gene TRBV5-8 combines with J gene TRBJ1-2; weak D call: TRBD1 (6 bases). The germline V gene has CDR1 SGHTS and CDR2 YDEGEE. V was shortened by 7 bases and J by 4 bases, with 29 bases between the two germline ends. This CDR3 has 18 amino acids. CDR3 amino acids: CASDKPGHLGPPIYGYTF. The CDR3 DNA reads TGTGCCAGCGATAAACCGGGACACCTCGGACCCCCCATCTATGGCTACACCTTC.

V usage is TRBV6-5 and J usage is TRBJ1-2, with TRBD1 as a possible D gene (6 bases). The CDR3 spans 15 residues. V was clipped by 2 bases and J by 5 bases, with 15 bases between them. Per the germline V gene, CDR1 is MNHEY and CDR2 is SVGAGI. The CDR3 here is CASSYRRTGPYGYTF. The CDR3 DNA follows: TGTGCCAGCAGTTACCGCCGTACAGGGCCTTATGGCTACACCTTC.

This clone was counted between two and nine times. The chain is built from TRBV10-3 and TRBJ2-7, with D uncertain. This CDR3 spans 12 amino acids. The germline gives CDR1 ENHRY, CDR2 SYGVKD. The germline V and J ends were trimmed by 4 bases and 2 bases, with 6 bases remaining between them. CDR3 DNA: TGTGCCATCAGTGCTGACCCCTACGAGCAGTACTTC. It translates to CAISADPYEQYF.

Note on this clone: Other DNA sequences within the sample encode an identical CDR3. This chain uses TRBV27 with TRBJ1-1, with D unresolved. V dropped 6 bases and J dropped 1 base, with 12 bases sitting between them. This CDR3 contains 14 residues. From germline, CDR1 is MNHEY and CDR2 SMNVEV (reference sequence). The CDR3 protein is CASSLRGENTEAFF. DNA for the CDR3: TGTGCCAGCAGCCTCCGCGGAGAGAACACTGAAGCTTTCTTT.

The genes are TRBV28 and TRBJ1-5; 10 nucleotides align to TRBD1. CDR1 and CDR2 from the germline V gene are MDHEN and SYDVKM. Trimming removed 6 bases from V and 6 bases from J; junction bases left unmatched: 8. This CDR3 region has 15 residues. The CDR3 spells CASSRWRTGGQPQHF. The CDR3 DNA follows: TGTGCCAGCAGCCGATGGAGGACAGGGGGTCAGCCCCAGCATTTT.